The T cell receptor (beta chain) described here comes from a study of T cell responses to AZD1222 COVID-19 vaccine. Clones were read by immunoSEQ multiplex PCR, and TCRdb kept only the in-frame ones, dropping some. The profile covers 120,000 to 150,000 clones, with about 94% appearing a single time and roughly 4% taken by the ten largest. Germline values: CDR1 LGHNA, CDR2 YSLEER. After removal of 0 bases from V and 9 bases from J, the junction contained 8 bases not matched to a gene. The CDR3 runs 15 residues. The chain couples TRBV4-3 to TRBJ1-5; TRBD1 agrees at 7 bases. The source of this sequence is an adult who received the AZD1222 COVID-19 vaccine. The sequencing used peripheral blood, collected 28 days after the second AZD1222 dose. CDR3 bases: TGCGCCAGCAGCCAAGATCAAGGGGGCGCGGGGCCCCAGCATTTT. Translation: CASSQDQGGAGPQHF.